The 30 T cell receptor beta chains below come from one sample, sequenced in a study of beta chain features in type 1 diabetes. Findings of the study overall: Researchers report that Type 1 diabetes patients had moderately but significantly shorter TCRB CDR3s across all four CD4+ subsets.

The study reverse transcribed the entire isolated RNA, so it sequenced expressed TCRB transcripts. Sequencing used immunoSEQ multiplex PCR; TCRdb keeps in-frame clones, though not all of them. The sample lists 500,000 to 800,000 clones, 9.5% to 15% occurring once. No antigen has been assigned to these receptors. Sequenced material: naive CD4+ T cells from blood. All receptors come from a man under 40 with type 1 diabetes.

The chain is built from TRBV9 and TRBJ2-1; possible D gene TRBD1, 6 bases. Germline V gives CDR1 SGDLS, CDR2 YYNGEE. CDR3 size: 16 residues. The V gene lost 4 bases and the J gene lost 10 bases, with 24 bases spanning the gap. CDR3 DNA: TGTGCCAGCAGCCGAGCCCCGGGACACCTACTCCGGGAGCAGTTCTTC. Translation: CASSRAPGHLLREQFF.

The sample holds a few counts of this clone. This chain links TRBV11-3 with TRBJ1-1, with D tentatively TRBD1 (6 bases). The germline CDR1 and CDR2 sequences are SGHNT and YENEEA. The CDR3 has 14 residues. The V and J ends lost 5 bases and 1 base respectively, with 11 bases between them. The CDR3 region has the DNA TGTGCCAGCAGCCCCAGGGGCGGGAACACTGAAGCTTTCTTT. Translated, it gives CASSPRGGNTEAFF.

This clone was seen a handful of times. The V gene is TRBV12-5, the J gene TRBJ1-2, with 7 bases fitting TRBD1. This CDR3 spans 14 amino acids. Germline-derived CDR1 and CDR2 are LGHNT and FRNRAP. V dropped 4 bases and J dropped 2; count of bases not matched to a gene: 4. CDR3 in amino acids: CASGSLTGNYGYTF. The CDR3 nucleotides are TGTGCTAGTGGTTCACTGACAGGGAACTATGGCTACACCTTC.

There are a few counts of this clone. The chain has TRBV11-3 and TRBJ2-5, with TRBD2 matching 9 bases. The V and J ends lost 6 bases and 5 bases, in that order; junction bases with no gene match: 4. Germline V lookup: CDR1 SGHNT, CDR2 YENEEA. The CDR3 is 13 residues long. CDR3 DNA: TGTGCCAGCAGTTCTAGCGGGGTGGAGACCCAGTACTTC. Amino acids: CASSSSGVETQYF. Drawing the rest from reference TRBV11-3 and TRBJ2-5, the complete variable domain is EAGVVQSPRYKIIEKKQPVAFWCNPISGHNTLYWYLQNLGQGPELLIRYENEEAVDDSQLPKDRFSAERLKGVDSTLKIQPAELGDSAVYLCASSSSGVETQYFGPGTRLLVL.

This clone was detected only a few times. The rearrangement joins TRBV20-1 to TRBJ1-1, with D maybe TRBD1 (5 bases). Germline assignment: CDR1 DFQATT and CDR2 SNEGSKA (reference sequence). This CDR3 spans 10 amino acids. CDR3 bases: TGCAGCGCGGGGACGGCCGAAGCTTTCTTT. This translates into CSAGTAEAFF.

The chain employs TRBV6-6 and TRBJ2-3, with TRBD2 matching over 11 bases. V lost 9 bases and J lost 3; bases outside the gene matches: 2. CDR3 length: 13 residues. Germline assignment: CDR1 MNHNY and CDR2 SVGAGI (reference sequence). The DNA of the CDR3 is TGTGCCAGTAGCGGGGGGGCTACAGATACGCAGTATTTT. Amino acid sequence: CASSGGATDTQYF.

This clone was seen only a few times. The rearrangement joins TRBV9 to TRBJ2-5, with 7 bases aligning to TRBD2. The CDR3 runs to 14 residues. The germline gives CDR1 SGDLS, CDR2 YYNGEE. J lost 0 bases, V lost 4 bases, and 3 bases had no gene match. The CDR3 protein is CASSTGLNQETQYF. DNA for the CDR3: TGTGCCAGCAGCACGGGACTAAACCAAGAGACCCAGTACTTC.

The rearrangement uses TRBV4-2 and TRBJ2-3, with D possibly matching TRBD1 (6 bases). V was shortened by 1 base and J by 4 bases, with 12 bases between the two germline ends. The CDR3 has 15 amino acids. Germline V gene sequence: CDR1 LGHNA, CDR2 YNFKEQ. The CDR3 DNA reads as TGTGCCAGCAGCCAAGGGGGGCCCGAGCCAGATACGCAGTATTTT. Amino acids: CASSQGGPEPDTQYF.

A note on this clone: The same CDR3 can be traced to other DNA sequences in this sample. The chain recombines TRBV7-9 with TRBJ1-2, with a possible D match to TRBD1 (5 bases). V shed 3 bases and J shed 6 bases, with 8 bases lying between them. Germline V gene sequence: CDR1 SEHNR, CDR2 FQNEAQ (reference sequence). This CDR3 spans 12 amino acids. In nucleotides, the CDR3 is TGTGCCAGCAGCTTGGCAGGGAATGGCTACACCTTC. Its protein is CASSLAGNGYTF.

V and J are TRBV13 and TRBJ2-7; 8 nucleotides match TRBD1. Germline CDR1 is PRHDT and CDR2 is FYEKMQ (reference sequence). The CDR3 spans 15 residues. The V and J ends lost 1 base and 3 bases, in that order; junction bases with no gene match: 5. The CDR3 bases are TGTGCCAGCAGCTTAGAGGGACAGGCGAACTACGAGCAGTACTTC. This translates into CASSLEGQANYEQYF.

The J gene is TRBJ1-2, the V gene TRBV25-1; D might be TRBD1 (5 bases). V was trimmed by 2 bases and J by 2 bases, leaving 12 bases between them. The CDR3 has 15 amino acids. Per germline, CDR1 MGHDK and CDR2 SYGVNS. Here the CDR3 DNA reads TGTGCCAGCAGTGAAGACAGCCCGGGGAACTATGGCTACACCTTC. Translating gives CASSEDSPGNYGYTF.

Points on this clone: The junction shows a germline mismatch at one end, possibly a read error. The same CDR3 also results from other DNA sequences found in this sample. The chain joins TRBV14 to TRBJ2-7, with D unclear. Germline CDR1 reads SGHDN; CDR2 reads FVKESK. The CDR3 is made up of 11 amino acids. The CDR3 DNA reads as TGTGCCAGCAGTCAAGCCTACGAGCAGTACTTC. It yields the protein CASSQAYEQYF.

The chain recombines TRBV29-1 with TRBJ2-2; unclear D gene. The CDR3 is 14 residues long. Trimming shortened V by 7 bases and J by 4 bases, and 16 bases separated the two germline ends. CDR1 and CDR2 (germline): SQVTM, ANQGSEA. This CDR3 reads CSAMLSRSTGELFF. CDR3 DNA: TGCAGCGCCATGTTGTCCAGGAGCACCGGGGAGCTGTTTTTT.

This clone was detected only a few times. The sample contains more than one DNA sequence encoding this CDR3. The genes are TRBV7-9 and TRBJ2-1, with unresolved D. Trimming pared 5 bases from V and 7 bases from J, leaving 15 bases between. CDR1 is SEHNR, CDR2 FQNEAQ, per germline (reference sequence). The length of the CDR3 is 14 residues. The CDR3 spells CASSLGSPGNEQFF. The DNA for the CDR3 is TGTGCCAGCAGCCTTGGCTCCCCCGGGAATGAGCAGTTCTTC.

The rearrangement links TRBV19 to TRBJ2-7, with TRBD1 matching 11 bases. Unmatched junction bases numbered 3, after V lost 5 bases and J lost 3 bases. CDR1 LNHDA and CDR2 SQIVND come from the germline V gene (reference sequence). This CDR3 is built from 14 residues. CDR3 nucleotide sequence: TGTGCCAGTAGTCGGACAGGGGGCCTCTACGAGCAGTACTTC. Its protein product is CASSRTGGLYEQYF.

Only a few counts were recorded for this clone. This sequence joins TRBV30 and TRBJ1-2; maybe TRBD1 (5 bases). CDR1 and CDR2 from the germline V gene are GTSNPN and SVGIG (reference sequence). The CDR3 runs to 13 residues. V was shortened by 7 bases and J by 4 bases, with 16 bases between the two germline ends. The DNA of the CDR3 is TGTGCCTCGACGACCCAGGGTTCCTATGGCTACACCTTC. As protein: CASTTQGSYGYTF.

This chain links TRBV25-1 with TRBJ1-4; D is possibly TRBD1 (5 bases). This CDR3 is built from 15 residues. Trimming removed 4 bases from V and 2 bases from J, with 11 bases in between. Germline V gene sequence: CDR1 MGHDK, CDR2 SYGVNS. The CDR3 loop reads CASSAGIWTNEKLFF. For the CDR3, the DNA is TGTGCCAGCAGTGCAGGGATCTGGACTAATGAAAAACTGTTTTTT.

The chain combines TRBV7-2 with TRBJ2-7; 8 nucleotides line up with TRBD2. Unmatched junction bases numbered 7, after V lost 5 bases and J lost 1 base. The CDR3 loop spans 15 amino acids. Germline lookup yields CDR1 SGHTA and CDR2 FQGNSA. Here the CDR3 reads CASSPPSGGSYEQYF. The CDR3 DNA sequence: TGTGCCAGCAGCCCCCCCAGCGGGGGTTCCTACGAGCAGTACTTC.

This rearrangement joins TRBV20-1 to TRBJ2-1, with unresolved D. Germline CDR1 DFQATT, CDR2 SNEGSKA (reference sequence). The CDR3 is made up of 11 amino acids. The V and J ends lost 0 bases and 10 bases respectively, with 7 bases between them. The CDR3 DNA is TGCAGTGCTAGAGAGGCAGTAGAGCAGTTCTTC. This gives the protein CSAREAVEQFF.

In this sample, this clone turned up a few times. The V gene is TRBV29-1, the J gene TRBJ1-5; D uncertain. Germline V gene data show CDR1 as SQVTM and CDR2 as ANQGSEA. The V end was cut by 4 bases, the J end by 2 bases, with 15 bases between. CDR3 length: 15 amino acids. This CDR3 is CSVGFGLSGNQPQHF. The CDR3 nucleotides are TGCAGCGTTGGTTTCGGGCTTTCCGGCAATCAGCCCCAGCATTTT. Full variable domain (rest looked up from reference TRBV29-1 and TRBJ1-5): SAVISQKPSRDICQRGTSLTIQCQVDSQVTMMFWYRQQPGQSLTLIATANQGSEATYESGFVIDKFPISRPNLTFSTLTVSNMSPEDSSIYLCSVGFGLSGNQPQHFGDGTRLSIL.

The chain is built from TRBV29-1 and TRBJ2-5; D is unresolved. The germline CDR1 and CDR2 sequences are SQVTM and ANQGSEA. The V gene lost 7 bases and the J gene lost 0 bases, with 6 bases spanning the gap. The length of the CDR3 is 11 residues. CDR3 in amino acids: CSEADQETQYF. CDR3 nucleotide sequence: TGCAGCGAAGCAGACCAAGAGACCCAGTACTTC.

This chain links TRBV19 with TRBJ2-1; D is unresolved. Germline V gene sequence: CDR1 LNHDA, CDR2 SQIVND (reference sequence). The CDR3 sequence is 15 residues long. Trimming shortened V by 1 base and J by 8 bases, and 15 bases separated the two germline ends. As DNA, the CDR3 is TGTGCCAGTAGTATAGGTAGCCTCCTGGGCGATGAGCAGTTCTTC. Protein: CASSIGSLLGDEQFF.

The chain uses TRBV2 and TRBJ1-4; D is undetermined. This CDR3 is built from 12 residues. V lost 0 bases and J lost 8, with 4 bases in between. From germline, CDR1 is SNHLY and CDR2 FYNNEI. The chain's CDR3 is CASSEAQEKLFF. CDR3 sequence (DNA): TGTGCCAGCAGTGAAGCGCAAGAAAAACTGTTTTTT.

This chain uses TRBV5-4 with TRBJ2-1; D is perhaps TRBD2 (6 bases). CDR3 length: 15 residues. Trimming stripped 0 bases from V and 5 bases from J, with 12 bases between. CDR1 SGHNT and CDR2 YYREEE come from the germline V gene (reference sequence). The CDR3 nucleotides read TGTGCCAGCAGCTTGGACGGGGGTCGGCACAATGAGCAGTTCTTC. Translating gives CASSLDGGRHNEQFF.

The chain couples TRBV27 to TRBJ2-7; the match to TRBD1 covers 8 bases. The V gene end was trimmed by 8 bases and the J gene end by 3 bases; junction bases not matched to a gene: 6. CDR3 size: 13 residues. The germline V gene has CDR1 MNHEY and CDR2 SMNVEV (reference sequence). CDR3 nucleotides: TGTGCCAGCGCCCAGGGGGCCCGCTACGAGCAGTACTTC. Its translation is CASAQGARYEQYF.

In its sample, this clone was seen a few times. The chain couples TRBV7-9 to TRBJ1-2; D unclear. V shed 5 bases and J shed 8 bases, with 12 bases lying between them. This CDR3 has 12 amino acids. CDR1 and CDR2 (germline): SEHNR, FQNEAQ (reference sequence). Written as DNA, the CDR3 is TGTGCCAGCAGCCCAGACGCGGGGGGCTACACCTTC. It yields the protein CASSPDAGGYTF.

This chain connects TRBV30 to TRBJ2-6, with 7 bases that match TRBD2. Germline CDR1 GTSNPN, CDR2 SVGIG (reference sequence). The CDR3 has 17 amino acids. The V segment lost 5 bases and the J segment 0 bases; nucleotides outside the gene matches: 10. The CDR3, as DNA: TGTGCCTGGGATATAGGGAGGGATAACTCTGGGGCCAACGTCCTGACTTTC. Protein product: CAWDIGRDNSGANVLTF.

The rearrangement links TRBV6-6 to TRBJ2-7; TRBD2 might be the D (5 bases). CDR1 is MNHNY, CDR2 SVGAGI, per germline (reference sequence). The CDR3 has 13 residues. Trimming stripped 5 bases from V and 6 bases from J, with 14 bases between. The CDR3 nucleotides read TGTGCCAGCAGTCTACTAGGGTTGAGCGAGCAGTACTTC. This translates into CASSLLGLSEQYF.

This clone was observed a handful of times. The chain is built from TRBV11-2 and TRBJ2-7; D not certain. Trimming took off 0 bases at V and 3 bases at J, with 6 bases between the two ends. Germline CDR1 SGHAT, CDR2 FQNNGV. The CDR3 loop spans 13 amino acids. The CDR3 DNA reads as TGTGCCAGCAGCTTAGATCGTGACTACGAGCAGTACTTC. As protein: CASSLDRDYEQYF.

This clone was counted between two and nine times. The J gene is TRBJ1-1, the V gene TRBV4-3; D unclear. The CDR3 loop spans 14 amino acids. Between the trimmed V and J ends, which lost 0 bases and 1 base, there was a span of 6 bases. Germline CDR1 LGHNA, CDR2 YSLEER. CDR3 protein: CASSQEAKNTEAFF. CDR3 coding DNA: TGCGCCAGCAGCCAAGAAGCCAAGAACACTGAAGCTTTCTTT.